The 15 T cell receptor beta chains below were found in one sample sequenced in a study of T cell responses to AZD1222 COVID-19 vaccine. The assay was immunoSEQ multiplex PCR, and TCRdb's table has in-frame clones only and misses some. The repertoire holds about 200,000 clones, with approximately 90% as singletons. Sequencing used peripheral blood, obtained 28 days after the second AZD1222 dose. The source is an adult who received the AZD1222 COVID-19 vaccine.

The CDR3 reads CASSWGTRGNTEAFF. The CDR3 DNA is TGTGCCAGCAGCTGGGGGACCCGGGGGAACACTGAAGCTTTCTTT. V and J are TRBV11-2 and TRBJ1-1; possible D gene TRBD1, 5 bases. V dropped 4 bases and J dropped 1 base, with 13 bases sitting between them. Looked up from germline, CDR1 is SGHAT and CDR2 is FQNNGV. This CDR3 has 15 residues. Combining the CDR3 with reference TRBV11-2 and TRBJ1-1 gives the whole variable domain EAGVAQSPRYKIIEKRQSVAFWCNPISGHATLYWYQQILGQGPKLLIQFQNNGVVDDSQLPKDRFSAERLKGVDSTLKIQPAKLEDSAVYLCASSWGTRGNTEAFFGQGTRLTVV.

This clone was seen once. The rearrangement uses TRBV10-1 and TRBJ2-1; D is possibly TRBD1 (6 bases). The CDR3 has 15 amino acids. Trimming stripped 3 bases from V and 3 bases from J, with 12 bases between. Germline lookup yields CDR1 WNHNN and CDR2 SYGVQD (reference sequence). The CDR3 reads CASSEARGVYNEQFF. CDR3 coding DNA: TGCGCCAGCAGTGAAGCCAGGGGAGTCTACAATGAGCAGTTCTTC.

This chain connects TRBV29-1 to TRBJ1-2; D gene ambiguous. The CDR3 covers 15 residues. CDR1 SQVTM and CDR2 ANQGSEA come from the germline V gene. The V gene lost 4 bases and the J gene lost 0 bases, with 15 bases spanning the gap. For the CDR3, the DNA is TGCAGCGTTGTAACGGACCTCGGATCTAACTATGGCTACACCTTC. It encodes CSVVTDLGSNYGYTF.

This clone was recorded many times. This chain joins TRBV6-5 and TRBJ1-5; TRBD1 matches at 8 bases. V was pared by 7 bases and J by 6 bases, with 8 bases of the junction left unmatched. The CDR3 sequence is 14 residues long. The germline V gene has CDR1 MNHEY and CDR2 SVGAGI. This chain's CDR3 is CASMIGQGVQPQHF. The CDR3 DNA is TGTGCCAGCATGATCGGACAGGGAGTTCAGCCCCAGCATTTT.

This clone has only one observation. The CDR3 DNA is TGTGCCAGCAGCGTGGGGACAGGGGTTACTTATGGCTACACCTTC. Translating it yields CASSVGTGVTYGYTF. The chain uses TRBV9 and TRBJ1-2, with TRBD1 matching 10 bases. There are 15 residues in the CDR3. The J segment lost 5 bases and the V segment lost 2 bases, leaving 6 bases of the junction unmatched. Germline V gene sequence: CDR1 SGDLS, CDR2 YYNGEE.

The chain combines TRBV12-3 or TRBV12-4 with TRBJ2-7, with 10 bases lining up with TRBD2. Germline trimming cut 3 bases from V and 4 bases from J; bases unmatched to any gene: 0. The CDR3 extends over 13 amino acids. The CDR3 sequence: CASSLTSGYEQYF. CDR3 DNA: TGTGCCAGCAGTTTGACTAGCGGGTACGAGCAGTACTTC.

J is TRBJ2-1 and V is TRBV18, with 8 bases that match TRBD1. The germline CDR1 and CDR2 sequences are KGHSH and LQKENI. V was clipped by 2 bases and J by 5 bases; unmatched bases: 5. The CDR3 loop spans 15 amino acids. CDR3: CASSPDRGRDNEQFF. In DNA form, the CDR3 reads TGTGCCAGCTCACCAGACAGGGGCAGGGACAATGAGCAGTTCTTC.

This clone was seen only once. This chain joins TRBV6-5 and TRBJ1-3; maybe TRBD1 (6 bases). This CDR3 is 13 amino acids long. The V end lost 6 bases, the J end lost 3 bases, and 9 bases lay between the germline ends. Germline V lookup: CDR1 MNHEY, CDR2 SVGAGI. The CDR3: CASSSRGGNTIYF. CDR3 sequence (DNA): TGTGCCAGCAGCTCCAGGGGTGGAAACACCATATATTTT.

This chain uses TRBV7-8 with TRBJ1-3; the D is unclear. The CDR3 is 13 amino acids. Per germline, CDR1 SGHVS and CDR2 FQNEAQ. V was shortened by 4 bases and J by 6 bases, with 10 bases between the two germline ends. CDR3 nucleotide sequence: TGTGCCAGCAGCTACTTCACCCAAAACACCATATATTTT. Encoded protein: CASSYFTQNTIYF.

The CDR3 sequence: CASSFGREPDTQYF. DNA for the CDR3: TGTGCCAGCAGTTTTGGGCGGGAGCCAGATACGCAGTATTTT. The rearrangement joins TRBV27 to TRBJ2-3; 7 bases line up with TRBD2. The CDR3 totals 14 residues. J lost 4 bases, V lost 3 bases, and 4 bases had no gene match. CDR1 is MNHEY, CDR2 SMNVEV, per germline (reference sequence).

The gene calls are TRBV6-1 and TRBJ1-5; D may be TRBD1 (5 bases). Germline V lookup: CDR1 MNHNS, CDR2 SASEGT. V dropped 3 bases and J dropped 0 bases, with 9 bases sitting between them. The CDR3 spans 15 residues. CDR3 residues: CASSDRVGSNQPQHF. The CDR3 bases are TGTGCCAGCAGTGACAGGGTGGGTAGCAATCAGCCCCAGCATTTT.

The chain has TRBV3-1 (or the pseudogene TRBV3-2) and TRBJ1-1; TRBD1 agrees at 7 bases. The CDR3 contains 15 residues. From germline, CDR1 is LGHDT and CDR2 YNNKEL (reference sequence). J gave up 3 bases and V 0 bases, and 4 bases lay outside the gene matches. The CDR3 DNA is TGTGCCAGCAGCCAAGATGGCCAGGGGGACACTGAAGCTTTCTTT. Translated: CASSQDGQGDTEAFF.

The rearrangement links TRBV2 to TRBJ2-5, with a weak D call TRBD1 (7 bases). The CDR3 has 14 amino acids. V gave up 5 bases and J gave up 5 bases, with 15 bases separating them. Germline assignment: CDR1 SNHLY and CDR2 FYNNEI. The CDR3 region is CASSLAGGSETQYF. Written as DNA, the CDR3 is TGTGCCAGCAGTCTCGCAGGGGGGAGTGAGACCCAGTACTTC.

The J gene is TRBJ1-5, the V gene TRBV28, with a weak D call TRBD1 (6 bases). The CDR3 is made up of 14 amino acids. The V end lost 9 bases, the J end lost 0 bases, and 12 bases lay between the germline ends. Germline V gene sequence: CDR1 MDHEN, CDR2 SYDVKM. The chain's CDR3 is CASGDTYSNQPQHF. CDR3 bases: TGTGCCAGTGGGGACACTTATAGCAATCAGCCCCAGCATTTT.

This rearrangement joins TRBV27 to TRBJ2-1, with 10 bases identical to TRBD2. Germline CDR1 MNHEY, CDR2 SMNVEV (reference sequence). J gave up 3 bases and V 6 bases, and 5 bases lay outside the gene matches. The CDR3 extends over 15 amino acids. CDR3 nucleotide sequence: TGTGCCAGCAGCGGACTAGCGGCCCTCTACAATGAGCAGTTCTTC. Translation gives CASSGLAALYNEQFF.